Following are 21 T cell receptor beta chains from one sample sequenced in a study of cytomegalovirus exposure and HLA in healthy donors. Primers: 60 Vbeta forward and 13 Jbeta reverse. The repertoire was sequenced with immunoSEQ multiplex PCR; TCRdb's copy has only in-frame clones and lacks some. This sample carries 45,000 to 65,000 clones, approximately 70% of them seen once, and the ten largest clones take 22%. Sequenced sample: PBMCs. These receptors originate from a woman aged 45-59 years in good health and CMV-seropositive.

This clone showed up just a few times. This chain joins TRBV18 and TRBJ2-5; 9 nucleotides agree with TRBD2. The V and J ends lost 0 bases and 4 bases, in that order; junction bases with no gene match: 3. Per the germline V gene, CDR1 is KGHSH and CDR2 is LQKENI. This CDR3 region has 15 residues. CDR3 residues: CASSPPATSGETQYF. The CDR3 DNA reads TGTGCCAGCTCACCACCGGCGACTAGCGGAGAGACCCAGTACTTC.

This clone has only a few counts. This chain links TRBV7-3 with TRBJ2-5, with D possibly matching TRBD2 (6 bases). CDR1 SGHTA and CDR2 FQGTGA come from the germline V gene. V was clipped by 2 bases and J by 5 bases, with 12 bases between them. CDR3 length: 14 amino acids. The CDR3 loop is CASSLGGTGETQYF. The CDR3 DNA reads as TGTGCCAGCAGCTTAGGGGGGACCGGGGAGACCCAGTACTTC.

The chain joins TRBV27 to TRBJ2-7; 7 nucleotides agree with TRBD2. Germline lookup yields CDR1 MNHEY and CDR2 SMNVEV (reference sequence). The V gene end was trimmed by 4 bases and the J gene end by 3 bases; junction bases not matched to a gene: 9. The CDR3 has 15 residues. CDR3 region: CASSYRGSGVYEQYF. The CDR3 DNA follows: TGTGCCAGCAGTTACCGGGGCAGCGGGGTCTACGAGCAGTACTTC.

The chain carries TRBV7-9 and TRBJ1-1; no firm D call. The V and J ends lost 4 bases and 5 bases respectively, with 11 bases between them. This CDR3 spans 13 amino acids. Looked up from germline, CDR1 is SEHNR and CDR2 is FQNEAQ (reference sequence). Here the CDR3 reads CASSYDGYTEAFF. CDR3 nucleotide sequence: TGTGCCAGCAGCTACGACGGGTATACTGAAGCTTTCTTT.

V and J are TRBV9 and TRBJ2-7; D is possibly TRBD2 (5 bases). This CDR3 comprises 15 residues. The V and J ends lost 4 bases and 0 bases respectively, with 14 bases between them. CDR1 is SGDLS, CDR2 YYNGEE, per germline. The CDR3 here is CASSQSRGNSYEQYF. DNA of the CDR3: TGTGCCAGCAGCCAGTCCCGGGGTAACTCCTACGAGCAGTACTTC.

V usage is TRBV7-2 and J usage is TRBJ1-2, with 12 bases aligning to TRBD1. The germline gives CDR1 SGHTA, CDR2 FQGNSA. V trimming: 6 bases; J trimming: 10 bases; junction bases outside the gene matches: 6. The CDR3 spans 13 residues. The CDR3 region has the DNA TGTGCCAGCAGACGGGACAGGGGGCCAGACTACACCTTC. Its translation is CASRRDRGPDYTF.

The chain couples TRBV6-1 to TRBJ2-7; 9 bases agree with TRBD1. The trim removed 1 base at V and 3 bases at J, leaving 4 bases unmatched. The V gene's germline CDR1 is MNHNS and CDR2 SASEGT. This CDR3 has 15 residues. CDR3 DNA: TGTGCCAGCAGTGAAGGGGGACAGGGTATCTACGAGCAGTACTTC. Translating it yields CASSEGGQGIYEQYF.

The rearrangement joins TRBV9 to TRBJ2-2, with D uncertain. V lost 4 bases, J lost 4 bases, and 11 bases lay in between. There are 14 residues in the CDR3. CDR1 and CDR2 from the germline V gene are SGDLS and YYNGEE. CDR3 protein: CASSPVVATGELFF. As DNA, the CDR3 is TGTGCCAGCAGCCCCGTCGTGGCCACCGGGGAGCTGTTTTTT.

Only a few counts were recorded for this clone. The chain is built from TRBV14 and TRBJ2-3, with D perhaps matching TRBD2 (6 bases). This CDR3 contains 17 residues. Germline CDR1 and CDR2: SGHDN and FVKESK. V lost 4 bases, J lost 1 base, and 18 bases lay in between. The CDR3 DNA reads TGTGCCAGCAGCCTTCCACGGGGGAGGTCTGGCACAGATACGCAGTATTTT. This encodes CASSLPRGRSGTDTQYF.

This clone was found once. This chain joins TRBV6-5 and TRBJ1-2, with 7 positions matching TRBD1. The V gene's germline CDR1 is MNHEY and CDR2 SVGAGI. This CDR3 is built from 14 residues. V was clipped by 5 bases and J by 5 bases; unmatched bases: 8. CDR3 sequence: CASSPAWTGYGYTF. CDR3 DNA sequence: TGTGCCAGCAGTCCCGCCTGGACAGGATATGGCTACACCTTC.

On this clone itself: The same CDR3 arises from other DNA sequences in this sample as well. This rearrangement joins TRBV7-8 to TRBJ1-5; maybe TRBD1 (5 bases). Germline V lookup: CDR1 SGHVS, CDR2 FQNEAQ. The CDR3 covers 14 residues. V lost 2 bases and J lost 7, with 12 bases in between. CDR3 protein: CASSLSRVEQPQHF. CDR3 nucleotides: TGTGCCAGCAGCTTATCCAGGGTAGAACAGCCCCAGCATTTT.

The chain couples TRBV4-2 to TRBJ2-7, with TRBD2 matching 8 bases. The trim removed 2 bases at V and 0 bases at J, leaving 0 bases unmatched. CDR1 and CDR2 from the germline V gene are LGHNA and YNFKEQ. The CDR3 spans 14 residues. CDR3 DNA sequence: TGTGCCAGCAGCCAACTAGCGGGCTCCTACGAGCAGTACTTC. Amino acids: CASSQLAGSYEQYF.

The rearrangement joins TRBV7-6 to TRBJ1-4; perhaps TRBD1 as D (5 bases). Trimming pared 1 base from V and 10 bases from J, leaving 10 bases between. CDR3 size: 13 residues. The germline V gene encodes CDR1 SGHVS and CDR2 FNYEAQ. The CDR3 region is CASSLGGVGKLFF. For the CDR3, the DNA is TGTGCCAGCAGCTTAGGGGGCGTTGGAAAACTGTTTTTT.

This rearrangement joins TRBV4-3 to TRBJ2-7, with TRBD1 identical over 9 bases. The CDR3 extends over 16 amino acids. CDR1 LGHNA and CDR2 YSLEER come from the germline V gene. J was trimmed by 1 base and V by 0 bases; bases with no gene match: 4. CDR3 in DNA: TGCGCCAGCAGCCAAGACTACAGGGGGCGATCCTACGAGCAGTACTTC. Translated: CASSQDYRGRSYEQYF.

J is TRBJ2-1 and V is TRBV18; 9 nucleotides agree with TRBD2. Trimming removed 2 bases from V and 5 bases from J; junction bases left unmatched: 4. CDR3 length: 15 residues. Germline CDR1 is KGHSH and CDR2 is LQKENI. The CDR3: CASSPAASGNNEQFF. Here the CDR3 DNA reads TGTGCCAGCTCACCAGCAGCTAGCGGGAACAATGAGCAGTTCTTC.

The chain links TRBV4-3 to TRBJ2-7; TRBD2 is a possible D gene (7 bases). V lost 0 bases to trimming and J lost 4 bases, with 16 bases between them. In germline, CDR1 is LGHNA, CDR2 YSLEER. The CDR3 consists of 16 residues. The CDR3 DNA reads TGCGCCAGCAGCCAAGAATGGGGGGGCTCTTTATACGAGCAGTACTTC. Its protein product is CASSQEWGGSLYEQYF.

The rearrangement joins TRBV7-2 to TRBJ2-1, with D possibly TRBD2 on 6 matching bases. V dropped 4 bases and J dropped 5 bases, with 15 bases sitting between them. Germline-derived CDR1 and CDR2 are SGHTA and FQGNSA. The CDR3 has 15 amino acids. CDR3 DNA sequence: TGTGCCAGCAGCTCGCGGGGACGGACTAACAATGAGCAGTTCTTC. Translated, it gives CASSSRGRTNNEQFF.

This chain joins TRBV18 and TRBJ2-1, with TRBD2 identical over 14 bases. With V trimmed by 3 bases and J by 6 bases, 4 bases remained unmatched. The CDR3 has 16 residues. Germline assignment: CDR1 KGHSH and CDR2 LQKENI. CDR3 sequence: CASSPKGLAGANEQFF. The CDR3 DNA reads as TGTGCCAGCTCACCGAAGGGACTAGCGGGAGCCAATGAGCAGTTCTTC.

This clone is classed as medium-sized. The rearrangement uses TRBV7-9 and TRBJ2-7; 8 nucleotides align to TRBD1. The CDR3 length is 15 residues. V trimming: 1 base; J trimming: 2 bases; junction bases outside the gene matches: 4. Germline lookup yields CDR1 SEHNR and CDR2 FQNEAQ (reference sequence). The CDR3 sequence is CASSLDGTGTYEQYF. Written as DNA, the CDR3 is TGTGCCAGCAGCTTAGATGGGACAGGTACCTACGAGCAGTACTTC.

This clone was found a few times. The chain employs TRBV29-1 and TRBJ2-3, with D possibly being TRBD2 (7 bases). V dropped 7 bases and J dropped 3 bases, with 26 bases sitting between them. This CDR3 has 17 amino acids. The germline gives CDR1 SQVTM, CDR2 ANQGSEA. CDR3 sequence reads: CSACGEGVLRETDTQYF. Here the CDR3 DNA reads TGCAGCGCCTGTGGGGAGGGGGTCCTGAGGGAGACAGATACGCAGTATTTT.

This clone appeared once. V gene TRBV5-8 combines with J gene TRBJ2-5; 7 bases agree with TRBD1. The CDR3 runs to 14 residues. V lost 4 bases, J lost 5 bases, and 8 bases stayed unmatched. Germline CDR1 and CDR2: SGHTS and YDEGEE. CDR3 sequence: CASSPTGVRETQYF. Here the CDR3 DNA reads TGTGCCAGCAGCCCTACAGGGGTTAGGGAGACCCAGTACTTC.